Presented here are 6 T cell receptor beta chains from one specimen sequenced in a study of T-cell memory formation after mild COVID-19. TCRdb reprocessed the 5' RACE reads with MiXCR, giving one entry per CDR3 protein. The sample comprises 250,000 to 300,000 distinct CDR3 sequences, roughly 17% of which are singletons, and approximately 23% rests with the top ten. What was sequenced was PBMCs or a T cell subset sorted from them (not recorded which). These receptors all come from a man aged 18 to 30 who had mild COVID-19 (a few samples of this study predate the infection). Cell type and time point are not known.

In this sample, this clonotype turned up a few times. CDR3 sequence reads: CSVAIEGQGDTQYF. The DNA of the CDR3 is TGCAGCGTCGCAATAGAGGGGCAAGGAGATACGCAGTATTTT. The V gene is TRBV29-1, the J gene TRBJ2-3; D may correspond to TRBD1 or TRBD2 (5 bases each). V lost 6 bases, J lost 5 bases, and 18 bases lay in between. The CDR3 sequence is 14 residues long. Germline V gives CDR1 SQVTM, CDR2 ANQGSEA.

This chain uses TRBV3-1 with TRBJ1-2; D not resolved. V was cut by 4 bases and J by 6 bases, with 9 bases left in between. The CDR3 totals 12 residues. Germline CDR1 reads LGHDT; CDR2 reads YNNKEL (reference sequence). The CDR3 nucleotides read TGTGCCAGCAGCCGTGGGCCCGATGGCTACACCTTC. Translating gives CASSRGPDGYTF.

This clonotype was seen a handful of times. This rearrangement joins TRBV7-2 to TRBJ2-3; either TRBD1 or TRBD2 may fit D (5 bases each). The CDR3 spans 16 residues. The germline gives CDR1 SGHTA, CDR2 FQGNSA. The V end lost 1 base, the J end lost 2 bases, and 13 bases lay between the germline ends. This CDR3 reads CASSLGGSGHTDTQYF. DNA for the CDR3: TGTGCCAGCAGCTTAGGGGGGAGTGGGCACACAGATACGCAGTATTTT.

V gene TRBV30 combines with J gene TRBJ1-2, with D unresolved. The V end lost 0 bases, the J end lost 1 base, and 6 bases lay between the germline ends. The CDR3 runs 13 residues. CDR1 and CDR2 from the germline V gene are GTSNPN and SVGIG (reference sequence). This CDR3 is CAWSVGLNYGYTF. CDR3 DNA sequence: TGTGCCTGGAGTGTAGGGCTTAACTATGGCTACACCTTC.

V is TRBV6-2 or TRBV6-3 and J is TRBJ2-7, with 8 bases aligning to TRBD1. The junction had 1 base not matched to a gene; V was cut back by 2 bases and J by 1 base. The length of the CDR3 is 14 residues. Germline-derived CDR1 and CDR2 are MNHEY and SVGEGT. CDR3 in amino acids: CASSYTGGSYEQYF. The CDR3 DNA follows: TGTGCCAGCAGTTACACAGGGGGATCCTACGAGCAGTACTTC.

This clonotype was observed a handful of times. CDR3 coding DNA: TGTGCCAGCAGCCCGTATCGACAGCCGAACACTGAAGCTTTCTTT. Translated: CASSPYRQPNTEAFF. The rearrangement uses TRBV5-5 and TRBJ1-1; tentative D call: TRBD1 (5 bases). This CDR3 comprises 15 residues. Between the trimmed V and J ends, which lost 4 bases and 1 base, there was a span of 14 bases. The germline CDR1 and CDR2 sequences are SGHKS and YYEKEE (reference sequence).